The clone carrying this T cell receptor beta chain came up once. Antigen: not known. This sample is drawn from a study of PD-1 blockade in classical Hodgkin lymphoma. This sample's time point: cycle 4 day 1 (C4D1), after five to seven weeks of nivolumab. After autologous stem cell transplantation all patients relapsed, and prior brentuximab vedotin exposure differed between cohorts. Study observations and caveats: Reasons behind the repertoire differences stay unclear, perhaps disease activity or earlier therapy. Patients starting nivolumab less than 1 year after ASCT had lower diversity and were excluded from later analyses. TCR diversity rose significantly by C4D1 in CD4+ but not CD8+ cells.

Repertoires were generated with immunoSEQ multiplex PCR, while TCRdb's copy carries only in-frame clones and drops some. The sample shows around 40,000 clones, 70% to 80% of them seen only once. The material was peripheral blood mononuclear cells (PBMCs), obtained before the fourth cycle of nivolumab. This receptor was taken from a human donor with classical Hodgkin lymphoma.

The chain's CDR3 is CASSLDLPGGTSTDTQYF. The CDR3 nucleotides read TGTGCCAGCAGCTTGGATTTACCGGGGGGGACTAGCACAGATACGCAGTATTTT. The chain recombines TRBV5-4 with TRBJ2-3, with 8 positions matching TRBD2. CDR3 length equals 18 residues. Unmatched junction bases numbered 9, after V lost 0 bases and J lost 0 bases. The V gene's germline CDR1 is SGHNT and CDR2 YYREEE (reference sequence).